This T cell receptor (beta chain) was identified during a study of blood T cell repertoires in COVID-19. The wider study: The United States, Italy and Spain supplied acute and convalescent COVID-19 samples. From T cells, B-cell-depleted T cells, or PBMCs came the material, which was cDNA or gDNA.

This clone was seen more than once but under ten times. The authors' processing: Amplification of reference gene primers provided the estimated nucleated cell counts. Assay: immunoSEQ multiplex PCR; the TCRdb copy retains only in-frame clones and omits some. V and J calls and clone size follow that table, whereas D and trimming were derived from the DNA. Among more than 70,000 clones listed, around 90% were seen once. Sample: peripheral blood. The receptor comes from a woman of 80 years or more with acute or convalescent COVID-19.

The CDR3 sequence is CASQTGSTDTQYF. For the CDR3, the DNA is TGTGCCAGCCAGACCGGGTCCACAGATACGCAGTATTTT. The genes are TRBV2 and TRBJ2-3; D is ambiguous. The germline CDR1 and CDR2 sequences are SNHLY and FYNNEI. Deletions cut 8 bases from V and 2 bases from J, with 11 bases between. The CDR3 extends over 13 amino acids.